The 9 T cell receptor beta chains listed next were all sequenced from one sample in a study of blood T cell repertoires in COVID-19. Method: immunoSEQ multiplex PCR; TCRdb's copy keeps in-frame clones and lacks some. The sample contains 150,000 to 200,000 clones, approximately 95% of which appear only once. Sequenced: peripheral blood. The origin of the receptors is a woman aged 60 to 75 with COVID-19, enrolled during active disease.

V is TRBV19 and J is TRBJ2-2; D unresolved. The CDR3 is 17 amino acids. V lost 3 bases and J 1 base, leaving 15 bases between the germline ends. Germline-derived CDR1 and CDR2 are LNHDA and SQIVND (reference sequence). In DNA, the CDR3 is TGTGCCAGTAGTATTCTTTTTCTGAGCAAGAACACCGGGGAGCTGTTTTTT. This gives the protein CASSILFLSKNTGELFF.

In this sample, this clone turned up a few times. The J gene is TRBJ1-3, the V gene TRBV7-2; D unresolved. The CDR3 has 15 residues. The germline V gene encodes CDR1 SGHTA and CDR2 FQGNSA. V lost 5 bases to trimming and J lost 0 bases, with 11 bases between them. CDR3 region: CASSANSYSGNTIYF. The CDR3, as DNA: TGTGCCAGCAGCGCCAACAGCTACTCTGGAAACACCATATATTTT.

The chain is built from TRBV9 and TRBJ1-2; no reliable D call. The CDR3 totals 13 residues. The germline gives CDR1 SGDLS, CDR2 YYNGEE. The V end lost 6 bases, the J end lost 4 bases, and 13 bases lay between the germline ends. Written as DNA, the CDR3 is TGTGCCAGCACCCAAATGGCGGTCTATGGCTACACCTTC. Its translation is CASTQMAVYGYTF.

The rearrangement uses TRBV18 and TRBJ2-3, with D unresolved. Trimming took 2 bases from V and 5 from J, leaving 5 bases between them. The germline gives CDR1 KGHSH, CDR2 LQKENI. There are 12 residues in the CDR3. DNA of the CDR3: TGTGCCAGCTCACCATCAGGAGATACGCAGTATTTT. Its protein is CASSPSGDTQYF.

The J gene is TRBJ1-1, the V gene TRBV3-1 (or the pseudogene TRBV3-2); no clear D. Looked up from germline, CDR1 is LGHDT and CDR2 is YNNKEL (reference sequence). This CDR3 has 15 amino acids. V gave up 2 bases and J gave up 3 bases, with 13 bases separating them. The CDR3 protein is CASSQLAGSDTEAFF. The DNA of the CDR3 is TGTGCCAGCAGCCAATTAGCGGGTTCCGACACTGAAGCTTTCTTT.

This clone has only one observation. CDR3 amino acids: CASSPRGLYEQYF. The CDR3 DNA reads TGTGCCAGCTCACCCCGGGGACTCTACGAGCAGTACTTC. The genes are TRBV18 and TRBJ2-7, with a possible D match to TRBD2 (6 bases). Germline V gives CDR1 KGHSH, CDR2 LQKENI. This CDR3 is 13 amino acids long. The ends were cut back, 3 bases at V and 3 bases at J, with 9 bases in the middle.

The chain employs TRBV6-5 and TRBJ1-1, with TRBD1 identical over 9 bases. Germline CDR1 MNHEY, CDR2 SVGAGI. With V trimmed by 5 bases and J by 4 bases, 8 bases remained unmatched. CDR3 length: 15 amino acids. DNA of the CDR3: TGTGCCAGCAGTAAGATACAGGGGGCGCCCACTGAAGCTTTCTTT. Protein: CASSKIQGAPTEAFF.

CDR3 DNA: TGTGCCAGCAGTTATCTGGACAGTCTGAACACTGAAGCTTTCTTT. It translates to CASSYLDSLNTEAFF. The chain combines TRBV6-5 with TRBJ1-1; weak D call: TRBD1 (6 bases). V shed 3 bases and J shed 0 bases, with 11 bases lying between them. The CDR3 covers 15 residues. In germline, CDR1 is MNHEY, CDR2 SVGAGI.

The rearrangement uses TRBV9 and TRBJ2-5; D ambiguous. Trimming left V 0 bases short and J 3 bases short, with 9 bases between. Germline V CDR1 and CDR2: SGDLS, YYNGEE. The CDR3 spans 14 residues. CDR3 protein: CASSVATAKETQYF. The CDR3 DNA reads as TGTGCCAGCAGCGTAGCGACTGCCAAAGAGACCCAGTACTTC.